This T cell receptor beta chain was found in a study of blood T cell repertoires in COVID-19. Assay used: immunoSEQ multiplex PCR; TCRdb lists only in-frame clones, some missing. The table lists over 250,000 clones, about 91% of them singletons. CDR1 and CDR2 from the germline V gene are SGDLS and YYNGEE. V was cut by 1 base and J by 5 bases, with 11 bases left in between. This CDR3 comprises 14 residues. This clone was seen just once. This chain links TRBV9 with TRBJ2-3; no reliable D call. The sequence was collected from a woman younger than 35 who had recovered from COVID-19. Material: PBMCs or T cells enriched from blood (not recorded which). CDR3 DNA sequence: TGTGCCAGCAGCGTAATTTCCTCCGGAGATACGCAGTATTTT. It translates to CASSVISSGDTQYF.